This T cell receptor beta chain was sequenced in a study of blood T cell repertoires in COVID-19. Turning to the study itself: The samples span acute and convalescent COVID-19 from the United States, Italy and Spain. PBMCs, B-cell-depleted T cells, or T cells provided the cDNA or gDNA that made up the material.

The sample holds one count of this clone. Authors' data handling: From reference gene primer amplification, estimates of nucleated cell counts were derived. TCRdb's copy holds only in-frame clones and misses some; the assay was immunoSEQ multiplex PCR. That table gives V, J and clone size, and the DNA gave D and trimming. Of about 370,000 clones listed, about 90% are singletons. Germline V CDR1 and CDR2: SGHVS, FNYEAQ. This CDR3 comprises 14 residues. Trimming cost V 1 base and J 6 bases; bases outside gene matches: 1. The clonotype originates from a woman in her twenties or thirties with COVID-19, enrolled during active disease. The sequenced sample was peripheral blood. This chain uses TRBV7-6 with TRBJ2-1; 9 nucleotides align to TRBD1. The CDR3 DNA reads as TGTGCCAGCAGCTTAGGACAGGGGGTCAATGAGCAGTTCTTC. Protein: CASSLGQGVNEQFF.